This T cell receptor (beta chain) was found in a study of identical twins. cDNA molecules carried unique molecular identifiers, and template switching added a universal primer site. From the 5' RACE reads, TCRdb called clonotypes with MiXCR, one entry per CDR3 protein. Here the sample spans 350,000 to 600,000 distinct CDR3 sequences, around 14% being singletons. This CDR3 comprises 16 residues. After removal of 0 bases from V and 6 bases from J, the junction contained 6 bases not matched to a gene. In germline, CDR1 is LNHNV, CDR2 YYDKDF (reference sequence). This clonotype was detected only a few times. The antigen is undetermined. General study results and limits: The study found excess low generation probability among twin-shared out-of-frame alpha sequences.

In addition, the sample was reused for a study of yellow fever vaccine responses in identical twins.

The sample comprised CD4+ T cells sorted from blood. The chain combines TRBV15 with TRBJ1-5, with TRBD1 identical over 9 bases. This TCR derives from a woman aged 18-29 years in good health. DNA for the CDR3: TGTGCCACCAGCAGAGATCTGGGGACAGGGTCTCAGCCCCAGCATTTT. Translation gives CATSRDLGTGSQPQHF. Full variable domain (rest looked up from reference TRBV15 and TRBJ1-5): DAMVIQNPRYQVTQFGKPVTLSCSQTLNHNVMYWYQQKSSQAPKLLFHYYDKDFNNEADTPDNFQSRRPNTSFCFLDIRSPGLGDTAMYLCATSRDLGTGSQPQHFGDGTRLSIL.